The 29 T cell receptor beta chains reported below all come from one sample, sequenced in a study of blood T cell repertoires in COVID-19. The table came from immunoSEQ multiplex PCR; TCRdb's copy has only in-frame clones and leaves some out. Counted here are 150,000 to 170,000 clones, about 80% occurring once; the ten biggest clones make up approximately 7.3%. Source material: PBMCs or T cells enriched from blood (not recorded which). The receptors originated from a man aged 45-65 years who had recovered from COVID-19.

In its sample, this clone was seen a few times. This chain connects TRBV18 to TRBJ1-5; 9 bases match TRBD1. The germline CDR1 and CDR2 sequences are KGHSH and LQKENI. Losses at the gene ends were 3 bases for V and 6 bases for J; bases not matched to a gene: 6. The CDR3 totals 15 residues. The CDR3 spells CASSPGTGMVQPQHF. The CDR3 bases are TGTGCCAGCTCACCCGGGACAGGGATGGTTCAGCCCCAGCATTTT.

The J gene is TRBJ1-4, the V gene TRBV14; the D gene is possibly TRBD1 (5 bases). The V end lost 2 bases, the J end lost 7 bases, and 14 bases lay between the germline ends. CDR3 length: 15 residues. The germline V gene has CDR1 SGHDN and CDR2 FVKESK. The CDR3 sequence: CASSQYRTKGEKLFF. CDR3 DNA sequence: TGTGCCAGCAGCCAATACCGGACAAAGGGTGAAAAACTGTTTTTT. Looking up the rest from reference TRBV14 and TRBJ1-4 gives the full variable domain: EAGVTQFPSHSVIEKGQTVTLRCDPISGHDNLYWYRRVMGKEIKFLLHFVKESKQDESGMPNNRFLAERTGGTYSTLKVQPAELEDSGVYFCASSQYRTKGEKLFFGSGTQLSVL.

This chain links TRBV11-2 with TRBJ2-3; weak D call: TRBD1 (6 bases). This CDR3 spans 15 amino acids. Trimming cost V 0 bases and J 2 bases, with 9 bases left between them. Germline V gives CDR1 SGHAT, CDR2 FQNNGV. The chain's CDR3 is CASSLDRGHTDTQYF. The CDR3 DNA follows: TGTGCCAGCAGCTTAGACAGGGGACACACAGATACGCAGTATTTT.

The chain combines TRBV3-1 (or the pseudogene TRBV3-2) with TRBJ2-7, with 14 bases matching TRBD2. Germline V gives CDR1 LGHDT, CDR2 YNNKEL (reference sequence). The CDR3 is 16 residues long. V shed 1 base, J shed 4 bases, and the junction held 3 bases outside the gene matches. As DNA, the CDR3 is TGTGCCAGCAGCCAAGCGGGACTAGCGGGGGATTACGAGCAGTACTTC. This sequence encodes CASSQAGLAGDYEQYF.

V and J are TRBV3-1 (or the pseudogene TRBV3-2) and TRBJ2-7; no clear D gene. This CDR3 has 11 residues. Between the trimmed V and J ends, which lost 0 bases and 6 bases, there was a span of 3 bases. Germline V lookup: CDR1 LGHDT, CDR2 YNNKEL (reference sequence). The CDR3 sequence is CASSQDREQYF. The CDR3 bases are TGTGCCAGCAGCCAAGATCGCGAGCAGTACTTC.

The CDR3 DNA sequence: TGTGCCAGCTCACCATTAACAACTAATGAAAAACTGTTTTTT. Translation gives CASSPLTTNEKLFF. This rearrangement joins TRBV18 to TRBJ1-4; D gene uncertain. Germline CDR1 reads KGHSH; CDR2 reads LQKENI. The CDR3 loop spans 14 amino acids. V shed 2 bases and J shed 0 bases, with 4 bases lying between them.

The chain joins TRBV2 to TRBJ2-7, with 9 bases fitting TRBD1. CDR3 length: 12 residues. J lost 6 bases, V lost 3 bases, and 0 bases had no gene match. Germline V gives CDR1 SNHLY, CDR2 FYNNEI. The CDR3 reads CASSEDRGEQYF. CDR3 in DNA: TGTGCCAGCAGTGAGGACAGGGGCGAGCAGTACTTC.

The V gene is TRBV19, the J gene TRBJ1-6; 7 nucleotides align to TRBD1. CDR3 length: 16 residues. CDR1 is LNHDA, CDR2 SQIVND, per germline (reference sequence). J lost 8 bases, V lost 4 bases, and 11 bases had no gene match. The CDR3 DNA reads TGTGCCAGTAGTACACCCCAGGGGGTGAGGCATTCACCCCTCCACTTT. It encodes CASSTPQGVRHSPLHF.

V and J are TRBV5-4 and TRBJ2-5; 8 nucleotides line up with TRBD1. Unmatched junction bases numbered 8, after V lost 2 bases and J lost 5 bases. The CDR3 has 15 amino acids. Germline V CDR1 and CDR2: SGHNT, YYREEE (reference sequence). Here the CDR3 reads CASSLTGGRGETQYF. CDR3 nucleotides: TGTGCCAGCAGCTTAACAGGGGGACGAGGGGAGACCCAGTACTTC.

The chain is built from TRBV5-8 and TRBJ1-5, with D perhaps TRBD1 (6 bases). Trimming left V 0 bases short and J 3 bases short, with 13 bases between. The length of the CDR3 is 16 residues. In germline, CDR1 is SGHTS, CDR2 YDEGEE. The CDR3 is CASSLGLTGNNQPQHF. The CDR3 DNA reads TGTGCCAGCAGCTTGGGGTTGACAGGAAACAATCAGCCCCAGCATTTT.

This clone came up a few times. The rearrangement links TRBV29-1 to TRBJ1-5, with D possibly matching TRBD1 (5 bases). Germline V gene data show CDR1 as SQVTM and CDR2 as ANQGSEA. Trimming removed 6 bases at V and 4 bases at J, with 13 bases between. CDR3 length: 13 amino acids. The CDR3: CSVAKGVNQPQHF. CDR3 bases: TGCAGCGTAGCAAAAGGGGTGAATCAGCCCCAGCATTTT.

J is TRBJ2-1 and V is TRBV7-9; tentative D call: TRBD2 (5 bases). V lost 0 bases and J 6 bases, leaving 15 bases between the germline ends. CDR3 length equals 16 residues. CDR1 and CDR2 from the germline V gene are SEHNR and FQNEAQ (reference sequence). CDR3 region: CASSLADRRIGNEQFF. CDR3 in DNA: TGTGCCAGCAGCTTAGCGGATAGGAGGATTGGCAATGAGCAGTTCTTC.

V is TRBV6-5 and J is TRBJ1-2, with TRBD1 as a possible D gene (6 bases). Trimming cost V 2 bases and J 2 bases, with 15 bases left between them. In germline, CDR1 is MNHEY, CDR2 SVGAGI. CDR3 length: 16 residues. The CDR3 sequence: CASSYAVAGVNYGYTF. The CDR3 bases are TGTGCCAGCAGTTACGCTGTGGCAGGGGTGAACTATGGCTACACCTTC.

J is TRBJ1-3 and V is TRBV5-6, with TRBD1 as a possible D gene (6 bases). Trimming pared 2 bases from V and 3 bases from J, leaving 9 bases between. Germline values: CDR1 SGHDT, CDR2 YYEEEE. The CDR3 has 14 amino acids. CDR3 in DNA: TGTGCCAGCAGCTTATCAGGGGTTGGAAACACCATATATTTT. It codes for CASSLSGVGNTIYF.

This clone has only a few counts. The rearrangement joins TRBV28 to TRBJ1-3; 7 positions match TRBD1. V lost 5 bases, J lost 3 bases, and 7 bases stayed unmatched. Germline V lookup: CDR1 MDHEN, CDR2 SYDVKM. The CDR3 runs to 15 residues. The CDR3 here is CASSRQTGSGNTIYF. The CDR3 nucleotides read TGTGCCAGCAGTCGCCAGACAGGGAGTGGAAACACCATATATTTT.

This clone appeared a few times. This chain joins TRBV5-4 and TRBJ1-6; a weak D match, TRBD1 (6 bases). The CDR3 has 15 amino acids. Germline V CDR1 and CDR2: SGHNT, YYREEE (reference sequence). The V end lost 4 bases, the J end lost 6 bases, and 14 bases lay between the germline ends. CDR3 protein: CASSRRTESNSPLHF. The CDR3 DNA follows: TGTGCCAGCAGCCGACGGACAGAATCTAATTCACCCCTCCACTTT.

The chain uses TRBV10-3 and TRBJ1-1; 7 bases map to TRBD1. The CDR3 spans 13 residues. Unmatched junction bases numbered 9, after V lost 10 bases and J lost 4 bases. Germline lookup yields CDR1 ENHRY and CDR2 SYGVKD. The chain's CDR3 is CATLDRVGTEAFF. The CDR3 nucleotides are TGTGCCACCCTAGACAGGGTTGGCACTGAAGCTTTCTTT.

This chain connects TRBV7-9 to TRBJ2-6; no firm D call. CDR1 and CDR2 (germline): SEHNR, FQNEAQ (reference sequence). The CDR3 consists of 15 residues. Trimming pared 4 bases from V and 0 bases from J, leaving 7 bases between. The CDR3 region is CASSSQASGANVLTF. The CDR3 DNA reads as TGTGCCAGCAGCTCTCAAGCCTCTGGGGCCAACGTCCTGACTTTC.

The chain couples TRBV18 to TRBJ1-6, with a possible D match to TRBD1 (5 bases). Germline V gene sequence: CDR1 KGHSH, CDR2 LQKENI. The V end was cut by 1 base, the J end by 9 bases, with 22 bases between. CDR3 size: 18 residues. The CDR3 loop reads CASSPQALSGGRGSPLHF. Here the CDR3 DNA reads TGTGCCAGCTCACCACAAGCCCTTTCCGGGGGACGAGGTTCACCCCTCCACTTT.

This CDR3 is CASSVVRGTNEKLFF. The CDR3 coding sequence is TGTGCCAGCAGCGTCGTCAGGGGAACTAATGAAAAACTGTTTTTT. V gene TRBV7-9 combines with J gene TRBJ1-4, with D maybe TRBD1 (6 bases). The germline V gene has CDR1 SEHNR and CDR2 FQNEAQ (reference sequence). The V end lost 5 bases, the J end lost 1 base, and 11 bases lay between the germline ends. This CDR3 region has 15 residues.

Concerning this clone itself: Mismatch with germline at one junction end may stem from a read error. The rearrangement links TRBV11-2 to TRBJ2-6, with 9 bases matching TRBD2. Germline V gene data show CDR1 as SGHAT and CDR2 as FQNNGV. The CDR3 consists of 18 residues. CDR3 loop: CASSLRLAGLSGANVLTF. In nucleotides, the CDR3 is TGTGCCAGCAGCTTGAGGCTAGCGGGGCTCTCTGGTGCCAACGTCCTGACTTTC.

This sequence joins TRBV4-3 and TRBJ2-2; D is unclear. V lost 1 base to trimming and J lost 6 bases, with 12 bases between them. This CDR3 spans 15 amino acids. Germline CDR1 and CDR2: LGHNA and YSLEER. The CDR3 here is CASSQVVQPAGELFF. The DNA of the CDR3 is TGCGCCAGCAGCCAAGTGGTACAGCCCGCCGGGGAGCTGTTTTTT.

The chain has TRBV15 and TRBJ2-7; possible D gene TRBD1, 6 bases. The CDR3 length is 13 residues. Trimming took 0 bases from V and 7 from J, leaving 10 bases between them. Germline CDR1 and CDR2: LNHNV and YYDKDF (reference sequence). The DNA of the CDR3 is TGTGCCACCAGCAGAGATCCAGGGGTTGAGCAGTACTTC. The encoded protein is CATSRDPGVEQYF.

This clone was seen a handful of times. The chain recombines TRBV28 with TRBJ2-2; 8 positions match TRBD1. V was pared by 0 bases and J by 2 bases, with 2 bases of the junction left unmatched. CDR3 length equals 16 residues. The germline gives CDR1 MDHEN, CDR2 SYDVKM. The CDR3 DNA sequence: TGTGCCAGCAGTTTATGGGGACAGGAAAACACCGGGGAGCTGTTTTTT. It yields the protein CASSLWGQENTGELFF.

The chain links TRBV2 to TRBJ2-7; tentative D call: TRBD1 (6 bases). Germline CDR1 reads SNHLY; CDR2 reads FYNNEI. Between the trimmed V and J ends, which lost 5 bases and 3 bases, there was a span of 11 bases. The CDR3 is 13 residues long. The CDR3 sequence: CASSRGIGYEQYF. The DNA of the CDR3 is TGTGCCAGCAGTAGGGGGATTGGCTACGAGCAGTACTTC.

The chain recombines TRBV5-4 with TRBJ2-3, with 15 bases that match TRBD2. The trim removed 3 bases at V and 4 bases at J, leaving 3 bases unmatched. CDR3 size: 16 residues. Looked up from germline, CDR1 is SGHNT and CDR2 is YYREEE (reference sequence). The chain's CDR3 is CASSSGLAGGSDTQYF. The CDR3 DNA reads TGTGCCAGCAGCTCGGGACTAGCGGGGGGTTCAGATACGCAGTATTTT.

The V gene is TRBV6-5, the J gene TRBJ1-1; 9 positions match TRBD1. Germline trimming cut 5 bases from V and 7 bases from J; bases unmatched to any gene: 11. This CDR3 spans 15 amino acids. Germline V gives CDR1 MNHEY, CDR2 SVGAGI. The CDR3 is CASSRTGGEGYEAFF. The DNA of the CDR3 is TGTGCCAGCAGTAGAACAGGGGGCGAAGGGTATGAAGCTTTCTTT.

The chain links TRBV4-2 to TRBJ1-1; D is unclear. The CDR3 loop spans 15 amino acids. CDR1 and CDR2 from the germline V gene are LGHNA and YNFKEQ. V lost 6 bases to trimming and J lost 1 base, with 15 bases between them. CDR3 residues: CASSLIITANTEAFF. In DNA, the CDR3 is TGTGCCAGCAGTCTGATAATAACAGCGAACACTGAAGCTTTCTTT.

In nucleotides, the CDR3 is TGTGCCAGCTCAAAGTCCGCCGGGCAGGGAAACACCGGGGAGCTGTTTTTT. Amino acids: CASSKSAGQGNTGELFF. V and J are TRBV18 and TRBJ2-2, with a tentative D call TRBD1 (5 bases). The CDR3 runs to 17 residues. V lost 5 bases and J 2 bases, leaving 18 bases between the germline ends. Per germline, CDR1 KGHSH and CDR2 LQKENI.